Listed below are T cell receptor beta chains from one sample, sequenced in a study of blood T cell repertoires in COVID-19. Here immunoSEQ multiplex PCR was the method, and the copy in TCRdb shows in-frame clones only, minus some. The sample gives about 17,000 clones, under 90% of which show up once; over 4% is in the top ten. Sequencing used peripheral blood. These receptors were obtained from a human donor in a cohort sampled during active COVID-19. CDR3s include the opening cysteine and the closing phenylalanine or tryptophan. D genes are given only for firm matches. For some rows the clone size is stated as once, few or many, or as a class when expanded; others skip it.

j_call clone_size d_call v_call cdr3_nt cdr3_aa
TRBJ2-2 NA NA TRBV9 TGTGCCAGCAGCGTAGAGCAAAACACCGGGGAGCTGTTTTTT CASSVEQNTGELFF
TRBJ1-1 large NA TRBV14 TGTGCCAGCAGCCGCATTCCCGGTCGAGCGGACACTGAAGCTTTCTTT CASSRIPGRADTEAFF
TRBJ1-4 NA NA TRBV19 TGTGCCAGTAGTATCAGGACAGTCTCAACTAATGAAAAACTGTTTTTT CASSIRTVSTNEKLFF
TRBJ1-2 NA NA TRBV28 TGTGCCAGCAGTCCCCGAGGGTGGGGCTACACCTTC CASSPRGWGYTF
TRBJ1-1 NA NA TRBV27 TGTGCCAGCAGAATGACAGGAGGTATGAACACTGAAGCTTTCTTT CASRMTGGMNTEAFF
TRBJ2-1 once TRBD1 TRBV10-3 TGTGCCATCAGTTTTGGGACAGCCTACAATGAGCAGTTCTTC CAISFGTAYNEQFF
TRBJ1-3 NA NA TRBV29-1 TGCAGCGTTGAAAGGGGGACGGGAAACACCATATATTTT CSVERGTGNTIYF
TRBJ2-2 NA TRBD1 TRBV19 TGTGCCAGTGTGAATCCTGGACAGGCGGAACAACGGGGCACCGGGGAGCTGTTTTTT CASVNPGQAEQRGTGELFF
TRBJ1-1 NA NA TRBV28 TGTGCCAGCAGTTTACTGTCGCAGGGCCCCACTGAAGCTTTCTTT CASSLLSQGPTEAFF
TRBJ2-5 NA TRBD1 TRBV9 TGTGCCAGCAGCGAGGGGGCTCAAGAGACCCAGTACTTC CASSEGAQETQYF
TRBJ1-5 NA NA TRBV18 TGTGCCAGCTCAGCCGGGACTCGCAATCAGCCCCAGCATTTT CASSAGTRNQPQHF
TRBJ2-1 NA NA TRBV5-1 TGCGCCAGCAGCCTAGATAAAGTGTCCTACAATGAGCAGTTCTTC CASSLDKVSYNEQFF
TRBJ1-1 once TRBD1 TRBV5-5 TGTGCCAGCAGCCAACTACAGGGGAGCACTGAAGCTTTCTTT CASSQLQGSTEAFF
TRBJ1-5 NA NA TRBV18 TGTGCCAGCTCAGTGTCCTCTAATCAGCCCCAGCATTTT CASSVSSNQPQHF
TRBJ2-7 NA NA TRBV27 TGTGCCAGCAGTTCTGTTAAAGGGGGCGAGCAGTACTTC CASSSVKGGEQYF
TRBJ1-2 few TRBD1 TRBV12-3/TRBV12-4 TGTGCCAGCAGACCGGACAGGGAGGGTGGCTACACCTTC CASRPDREGGYTF
TRBJ1-2 NA NA TRBV5-5 TGTGCCAGCAGCTTTTCCGGGGGGACTAACTATGGCTACACCTTC CASSFSGGTNYGYTF
TRBJ2-7 NA NA TRBV6-1 TGTGCCAGCAGTGAAACATTCTCCTACGAGCAGTACTTC CASSETFSYEQYF
TRBJ1-4 NA NA TRBV2 TGTGCCAGCAGCCCTACCGGAGACTCAAAGGGGATCTCAACTAATGAAAAACTGTTTTTT CASSPTGDSKGISTNEKLFF
TRBJ2-7 NA NA TRBV27 TGTGCCAGCAGAGACCAGGGAATACCCTACGAGCAGTACTTC CASRDQGIPYEQYF
TRBJ1-1 NA TRBD1 TRBV10-3 TGTGCCATCAGTCCAGGACAGGGAACTGAAGCTTTCTTT CAISPGQGTEAFF
TRBJ2-3 NA TRBD2 TRBV15 TGTGCCACCAGCAGAGTAGCGGGAGTGATAACAGATACGCAGTATTTT CATSRVAGVITDTQYF
TRBJ2-3 NA TRBD2 TRBV7-3 TGTGCCAGCAGCCCAAAGACCCCGGGAGGAAGCACAGATACGCAGTATTTT CASSPKTPGGSTDTQYF
TRBJ1-2 once NA TRBV28 TGTGCCAGCAGTTCCGCGGAGGTGGAAACCCTCTATGGCTACACCTTC CASSSAEVETLYGYTF
TRBJ2-1 NA NA TRBV7-9 TGTGCCAGCATTCCCATAGAGGCCTACAATGAGCAGTTCTTC CASIPIEAYNEQFF
TRBJ2-7 NA TRBD2 TRBV4-2 TGTGCCAGCAGCCCATCCTACGGGACTAGATACGAGCAGTACTTC CASSPSYGTRYEQYF
TRBJ2-7 NA TRBD1 TRBV4-1 TGCGCCAGCAGCCCCCCCACAGGGGCAAACGAGCAGTACTTC CASSPPTGANEQYF
TRBJ2-7 NA TRBD1 TRBV10-3 TGTGCCATCACCCAGGACAGGGCCCTCTACGAGCAGTACTTC CAITQDRALYEQYF
TRBJ1-1 NA NA TRBV19 TGTGCCAGTAGTGCCTCGGGGAACACTGAAGCTTTCTTT CASSASGNTEAFF
TRBJ2-7 NA TRBD1 TRBV7-2 TGTGCCAGCAGCCGGGACAGGGGATGGGAGCAGTACTTC CASSRDRGWEQYF
TRBJ2-7 NA TRBD2 TRBV7-9 TGTGCCAGCAGCTCGACTAGCGGGAGAGGGGAGTACTTC CASSSTSGRGEYF
TRBJ2-1 NA NA TRBV13 TGTGCCAGCAGTGTTACCGGGACACCGACCGACAATGAGCAGTTCTTC CASSVTGTPTDNEQFF
TRBJ1-1 NA NA TRBV12-3/TRBV12-4 TGTGCCAGCAGTCCTATCATGAACACTGAAGCTTTCTTT CASSPIMNTEAFF
TRBJ1-1 NA TRBD1 TRBV18 TGTGCCAGCTCACTTACCCCGGACAGGGGGAACACTGAAGCTTTCTTT CASSLTPDRGNTEAFF
TRBJ2-2 NA TRBD2 TRBV6-6 TGTGCCAGCAGTTCTGGCGGGGGAGCCGGGGAGCTGTTTTTT CASSSGGGAGELFF
TRBJ1-1 NA NA TRBV28 TGTGCCAGCAGACTCCAACAGGGAAACACTGAAGCTTTCTTT CASRLQQGNTEAFF
TRBJ2-5 NA TRBD2 TRBV29-1 TGCAGCGATACAAGCGGGAGGGCCGTTGAGACCCAGTACTTC CSDTSGRAVETQYF
TRBJ2-2 NA TRBD2 TRBV19 TGTGCCAGTAATATATCTAGCGGGGGGAACACCGGGGAGCTGTTTTTT CASNISSGGNTGELFF
TRBJ2-1 NA TRBD2 TRBV11-2 TGTGCCAGCAGCTTAGCCAGCGGGAGTTTCAATGAGCAGTTCTTC CASSLASGSFNEQFF
TRBJ1-1 NA TRBD1 TRBV28 TGTGCCAGCAGTTCGGGGGACAGGGGACTGAACACTGAAGCTTTCTTT CASSSGDRGLNTEAFF